This record looks at one T cell receptor (beta chain) sequence and its context. The data are from a study of shared T cell receptors in the human thymus. V was trimmed by 2 bases and J by 4 bases, leaving 8 bases between them. Germline V lookup: CDR1 SGHDN, CDR2 FVKESK. The CDR3 sequence is 14 residues long. Assay: immunoSEQ multiplex PCR; the TCRdb copy retains only in-frame clones and omits some. The sample shows 500,000 to 550,000 clones, around three quarters of them seen only once. A further study also used this sample, focusing on human thymus T cells. As that study records: Thymic as well as blood repertoires seemed to favor certain V and J genes unevenly.

The receptor's source is a boy in the first two years of life with a congenital heart defect. Sequencing was carried out using thymocytes. V gene TRBV14 combines with J gene TRBJ1-4, with D hard to call. CDR3 region: CASSQLSDNEKLFF. CDR3 bases: TGTGCCAGCAGCCAATTAAGCGATAATGAAAAACTGTTTTTT.